The sequence of this T cell receptor beta chain was determined in a study of T-cell reconstitution after alpha-beta-depleted transplantation in children. This clonotype was counted a few times. J was trimmed by 4 bases and V by 0 bases; bases with no gene match: 7. This CDR3 region has 15 residues. Germline V gene lookup returns CDR1 SGDLS and CDR2 YYNGEE. Unique molecular identifiers were used in preparing the TCRbeta library. From the PCR reads, TCRdb called clonotypes with MiXCR, one entry per CDR3 protein. This table holds about half a million distinct CDR3 sequences, around 12% found once. This sample comprised PBMCs from the stem cell graft donor, obtained from the stem cell graft. The TCR comes from a human donor who donated a stem cell graft to a child with combined immunodeficiency. The chain recombines TRBV9 with TRBJ2-7; 7 nucleotides align to TRBD2. The CDR3 region is CASSVDGEGRYEQYF. CDR3 nucleotide sequence: TGTGCCAGCAGCGTAGACGGGGAGGGCCGGTACGAGCAGTACTTC.